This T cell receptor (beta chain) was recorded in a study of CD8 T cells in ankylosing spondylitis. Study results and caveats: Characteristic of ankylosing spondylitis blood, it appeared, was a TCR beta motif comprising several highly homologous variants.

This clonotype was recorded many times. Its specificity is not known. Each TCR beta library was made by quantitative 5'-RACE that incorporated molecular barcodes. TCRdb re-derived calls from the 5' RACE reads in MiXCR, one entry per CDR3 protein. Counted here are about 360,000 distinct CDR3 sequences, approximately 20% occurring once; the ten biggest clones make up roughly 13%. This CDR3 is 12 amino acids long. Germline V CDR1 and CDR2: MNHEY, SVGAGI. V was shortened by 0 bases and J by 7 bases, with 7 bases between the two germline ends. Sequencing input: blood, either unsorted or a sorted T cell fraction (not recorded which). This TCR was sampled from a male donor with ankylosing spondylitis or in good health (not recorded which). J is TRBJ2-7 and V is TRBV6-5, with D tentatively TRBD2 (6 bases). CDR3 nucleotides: TGTGCCAGCAGTTACTCGGGAGGTGAGCAGTACTTC. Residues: CASSYSGGEQYF.